These 20 T cell receptor beta chains originate from one sample sequenced in a study of cytomegalovirus exposure and HLA in healthy donors. Profiling relied on immunoSEQ multiplex PCR, and the TCRdb table lists in-frame clones only, not all of them. The sample includes 150,000 to 200,000 clones, 80% to 85% of them seen just once. Sequenced: PBMCs. These receptors all come from a woman between 25 and 40 years old in good health and CMV-seronegative.

V gene TRBV19 combines with J gene TRBJ1-2, with 8 bases identical to TRBD1. V shed 5 bases and J 4 bases; nucleotides not matched to a gene: 6. CDR1 is LNHDA, CDR2 SQIVND, per germline (reference sequence). The CDR3 loop spans 14 amino acids. The CDR3 loop reads CASSATGGFYGYTF. The CDR3 nucleotides read TGTGCCAGTAGTGCCACAGGGGGTTTCTATGGCTACACCTTC.

The CDR3, as DNA: TGTGCCAGCAGTATGTTGACTAGCGGGGGGGTGTATACGCAGTATTTT. The encoded protein is CASSMLTSGGVYTQYF. The chain recombines TRBV28 with TRBJ2-3; TRBD2 agrees at 14 bases. CDR3 length: 16 amino acids. Per germline, CDR1 MDHEN and CDR2 SYDVKM. Trimming took 5 bases from V and 7 from J; bases not matched to a gene: 8.

The chain combines TRBV30 with TRBJ1-3; D remains ambiguous. Trimming removed 2 bases at V and 0 bases at J, with 5 bases between. Germline CDR1 and CDR2: GTSNPN and SVGIG (reference sequence). This CDR3 comprises 13 residues. The CDR3 is CAWSPVSGNTIYF. The CDR3 DNA reads TGTGCCTGGAGTCCGGTCTCTGGAAACACCATATATTTT.

This sequence joins TRBV2 and TRBJ2-5; the match to TRBD2 covers 10 bases. The CDR3 is made up of 18 amino acids. J lost 1 base, V lost 3 bases, and 11 bases had no gene match. Germline CDR1 reads SNHLY; CDR2 reads FYNNEI. The CDR3 DNA follows: TGTGCCAGCAGTGAGCCCGGTGGGAGGACTAGCGGCCAAGAGACCCAGTACTTC. Protein product: CASSEPGGRTSGQETQYF.

The CDR3 protein is CASSAVGRLGVAAFF. The CDR3 bases are TGCGCCAGCAGCGCGGTAGGCAGACTAGGGGTAGCCGCTTTCTTT. The J gene is TRBJ1-1, the V gene TRBV5-1, with D possibly TRBD1 on 5 matching bases. Trimming pared 4 bases from V and 11 bases from J, leaving 24 bases between. Germline CDR1 SGHRS, CDR2 YFSETQ. The CDR3 has 15 amino acids.

V and J are TRBV15 and TRBJ1-5; D remains ambiguous. The CDR3 loop spans 14 amino acids. Deletions cut 3 bases from V and 3 bases from J, with 9 bases between. Germline V gene sequence: CDR1 LNHNV, CDR2 YYDKDF (reference sequence). CDR3 in amino acids: CATSRGGINQPQHF. CDR3 DNA: TGTGCCACCAGCAGGGGAGGCATCAATCAGCCCCAGCATTTT.

The chain recombines TRBV11-3 with TRBJ2-2, with 10 bases matching TRBD1. The J segment lost 4 bases and the V segment lost 4 bases, leaving 6 bases of the junction unmatched. The CDR3 extends over 16 amino acids. Germline V gene sequence: CDR1 SGHNT, CDR2 YENEEA. The CDR3 DNA follows: TGTGCCAGCAGCTCGCCGGGACAGGGGACCACCGGGGAGCTGTTTTTT. Translating gives CASSSPGQGTTGELFF.

The chain carries TRBV11-3 and TRBJ2-3, with TRBD2 identical over 14 bases. V lost 5 bases and J lost 8; bases outside the gene matches: 6. CDR1 and CDR2 from the germline V gene are SGHNT and YENEEA. CDR3 length: 15 residues. CDR3 bases: TGTGCCAGCAGCACAGGACTAGCGGGAGGAGGTACGCAGTATTTT. It specifies CASSTGLAGGGTQYF. The full variable domain, rest sourced from reference TRBV11-3 and TRBJ2-3, is EAGVVQSPRYKIIEKKQPVAFWCNPISGHNTLYWYLQNLGQGPELLIRYENEEAVDDSQLPKDRFSAERLKGVDSTLKIQPAELGDSAVYLCASSTGLAGGGTQYFGPGTRLTVL.

Only a few counts were recorded for this clone. V is TRBV2 and J is TRBJ1-5; the D gene is possibly TRBD1 (6 bases). This CDR3 spans 14 amino acids. Between the trimmed V and J ends, which lost 1 base and 9 bases, there was a span of 13 bases. Per germline, CDR1 SNHLY and CDR2 FYNNEI. The CDR3 DNA sequence: TGTGCCAGCAGTGAAGAGACAGGATTCGGGCCCCAGCATTTT. The encoded protein is CASSEETGFGPQHF.

The chain joins TRBV5-1 to TRBJ2-7; 12 nucleotides agree with TRBD1. V lost 3 bases, J lost 5 bases, and 12 bases stayed unmatched. Germline lookup yields CDR1 SGHRS and CDR2 YFSETQ. The CDR3 contains 17 residues. The CDR3: CASSSLGTGGSLNEQYF. The CDR3 DNA reads TGCGCCAGCAGCTCCCTTGGGACAGGGGGCAGTCTGAACGAGCAGTACTTC.

This sequence joins TRBV4-2 and TRBJ2-7; 11 nucleotides match TRBD2. Germline-derived CDR1 and CDR2 are LGHNA and YNFKEQ. The CDR3 is made up of 15 amino acids. V shed 4 bases, J shed 0 bases, and the junction held 2 bases outside the gene matches. CDR3 nucleotide sequence: TGTGCCAGCAGCCGAACTAGCGGGAGCTCCTACGAGCAGTACTTC. It is translated as CASSRTSGSSYEQYF.

J is TRBJ1-6 and V is TRBV6-1; 10 nucleotides line up with TRBD1. V gave up 8 bases and J gave up 12 bases; unmatched junction bases: 7. Germline lookup yields CDR1 MNHNS and CDR2 SASEGT. The CDR3 sequence is 13 residues long. The CDR3 reads CASVTDRGKPLHF. Here the CDR3 DNA reads TGTGCCAGCGTAACGGACAGGGGGAAACCCCTCCACTTT.

This rearrangement joins TRBV10-2 to TRBJ2-7; no clear D. From germline, CDR1 is WSHSY and CDR2 SAAADI. The V and J ends lost 2 bases and 2 bases respectively, with 7 bases between them. The CDR3 consists of 13 residues. The CDR3 region has the DNA TGCGCCAGCAGTGAGGGCAGGACCTACGAGCAGTACTTC. The encoded protein is CASSEGRTYEQYF.

For the CDR3, the DNA is TGTGCCAGCACCCCACTCCGACAGGGGGCGGTCGCTTTCTTT. Protein sequence: CASTPLRQGAVAFF. V and J are TRBV6-6 and TRBJ1-1; 10 nucleotides line up with TRBD1. This CDR3 is 14 amino acids long. In germline, CDR1 is MNHNY, CDR2 SVGAGI (reference sequence). V trimming: 7 bases; J trimming: 11 bases; junction bases outside the gene matches: 13.

The gene calls are TRBV6-5 and TRBJ2-7, with 7 bases fitting TRBD1. This CDR3 contains 14 residues. Germline V gene data show CDR1 as MNHEY and CDR2 as SVGAGI. V lost 5 bases, J lost 4 bases, and 8 bases stayed unmatched. DNA for the CDR3: TGTGCCAGCAGTCCCGACAGGGAGTGGTACGAGCAGTACTTC. It encodes CASSPDREWYEQYF.

This chain uses TRBV5-1 with TRBJ2-1, with 10 bases matching TRBD2. After removal of 7 bases from V and 10 bases from J, the junction contained 11 bases not matched to a gene. CDR1 SGHRS and CDR2 YFSETQ come from the germline V gene. This CDR3 spans 14 amino acids. The CDR3: CASGLASGSGEQFF. CDR3 coding DNA: TGCGCCAGCGGATTGGCTAGCGGGAGTGGGGAGCAGTTCTTC.

The V call is TRBV5-1, the J call TRBJ2-2, with 8 bases matching TRBD1. Germline CDR1 SGHRS, CDR2 YFSETQ. This CDR3 has 16 residues. The trim removed 4 bases at V and 2 bases at J, leaving 7 bases unmatched. CDR3 DNA sequence: TGCGCCAGCAGCGCCACCGGGACAGGTAACACCGGGGAGCTGTTTTTT. It yields the protein CASSATGTGNTGELFF.

The chain is built from TRBV30 and TRBJ2-3; 9 bases agree with TRBD2. This CDR3 is built from 16 residues. Per the germline V gene, CDR1 is GTSNPN and CDR2 is SVGIG (reference sequence). With 2 bases clipped from V and 0 bases from J, the junction kept 6 bases outside the gene matches. In nucleotides, the CDR3 is TGTGCCTGGAGTTTCGCAGCGGGAGGAAGCACAGATACGCAGTATTTT. Its translation: CAWSFAAGGSTDTQYF.

The gene calls are TRBV5-5 and TRBJ1-1, with TRBD1 matching 9 bases. The germline gives CDR1 SGHKS, CDR2 YYEKEE (reference sequence). The J segment lost 3 bases and the V segment lost 4 bases, leaving 7 bases of the junction unmatched. This CDR3 contains 15 residues. The chain's CDR3 is CASSAWTGEYTEAFF. In DNA form, the CDR3 reads TGTGCCAGCAGCGCTTGGACAGGGGAGTACACTGAAGCTTTCTTT.

V and J are TRBV14 and TRBJ2-5; D is unresolved. The CDR3 sequence is 15 residues long. V dropped 0 bases and J dropped 2 bases, with 10 bases sitting between them. CDR1 and CDR2 from the germline V gene are SGHDN and FVKESK. The CDR3 coding sequence is TGTGCCAGCAGCCAAGATCACCAGGTACAAGAGACCCAGTACTTC. Its protein is CASSQDHQVQETQYF. Supplemented by reference TRBV14 and TRBJ2-5, the full variable domain reads EAGVTQFPSHSVIEKGQTVTLRCDPISGHDNLYWYRRVMGKEIKFLLHFVKESKQDESGMPNNRFLAERTGGTYSTLKVQPAELEDSGVYFCASSQDHQVQETQYFGPGTRLLVL.